The clone carrying this T cell receptor beta chain was seen repeatedly, ten times or more. Its specificity is unknown. The CDR3 is 18 amino acids. Trimming removed 4 bases from V and 0 bases from J, with 19 bases in between. Germline V gene data show CDR1 as ENHRY and CDR2 as SYGVKD. This sample was included in a study of identical twins. Template switching added a universal primer site; cDNA carried unique molecular identifiers. TCRdb ran MiXCR on the 5' RACE reads and lists one entry per CDR3 protein. The sample carries some 600,000 distinct CDR3 sequences, about 7.1% recorded once. Notes on the study in general: Models underestimated how often monozygotic twins shared out-of-frame TCR alpha. Beta out-of-frame sequences displayed a weaker excess of sharing between twins.

This sample also belongs to another study, concerning yellow fever vaccine responses in identical twins.

This clonotype was obtained from a woman aged 18-29 years in good health. Sequences were obtained from PBMCs. V gene TRBV10-3 combines with J gene TRBJ2-1; TRBD2 is a possible D gene (5 bases). DNA for the CDR3: TGTGCCATCAGTGGGTCCCTTCGGGAAAGAATCTCCTACAATGAGCAGTTCTTC. It yields the protein CAISGSLRERISYNEQFF.